The 11 T cell receptor beta chains below were found in one sample sequenced in a study of shared clonotypes between healthy human individuals. CD45RO-negative cells were positively selected for CCR7, leaving out terminally differentiated effector memory CD45RA+ cells. Assay used: immunoSEQ multiplex PCR; TCRdb lists only in-frame clones, some missing. The table lists millions of clones, over 85% of them singletons. Sequencing input: naive CD8+ T cells sorted from blood. The source is a man between 18 and 29 years old in good health.

Concerning this clone itself: The same CDR3 is also encoded by other DNA sequences in this sample. This chain links TRBV5-4 with TRBJ2-3; D perhaps matches TRBD2 (7 bases). The length of the CDR3 is 15 residues. The V gene's germline CDR1 is SGHNT and CDR2 YYREEE (reference sequence). V was cut by 0 bases and J by 4 bases, with 12 bases left in between. The CDR3 loop reads CASSLAGGRADTQYF. The CDR3 DNA reads as TGTGCCAGCAGCTTGGCGGGGGGCAGGGCAGATACGCAGTATTTT.

The sample holds one count of this clone. This sequence joins TRBV12-5 and TRBJ2-7, with unresolved D. Trimming removed 2 bases at V and 7 bases at J, with 9 bases between. The CDR3 consists of 12 residues. Germline CDR1 reads LGHNT; CDR2 reads FRNRAP. CDR3 in amino acids: CASGLSPAEQYF. The CDR3 DNA reads as TGTGCTAGTGGTTTGTCTCCGGCTGAGCAGTACTTC.

The CDR3 region is CASSLPPAARRNTGELFF. Written as DNA, the CDR3 is TGTGCCAGCAGCTTACCTCCGGCCGCCAGGAGGAACACCGGGGAGCTGTTTTTT. This chain connects TRBV7-9 to TRBJ2-2; D gene ambiguous. The germline V gene has CDR1 SEHNR and CDR2 FQNEAQ (reference sequence). Trimming pared 2 bases from V and 1 base from J, leaving 17 bases between. The CDR3 runs 18 residues.

The genes are TRBV27 and TRBJ2-7; 9 bases map to TRBD1. CDR1 and CDR2 (germline): MNHEY, SMNVEV (reference sequence). V gave up 1 base and J gave up 4 bases; unmatched junction bases: 5. The CDR3 is 15 amino acids. The CDR3 spells CASSLFLGQGYEQYF. The CDR3, as DNA: TGTGCCAGCAGTTTATTTTTAGGACAGGGGTACGAGCAGTACTTC.

The gene calls are TRBV30 and TRBJ1-4; D is undetermined. V gave up 2 bases and J gave up 6 bases, with 10 bases separating them. This CDR3 has 13 amino acids. Germline CDR1 is GTSNPN and CDR2 is SVGIG (reference sequence). CDR3 sequence (DNA): TGTGCCTGGAGTCTCTCCCCTCATGAAAAACTGTTTTTT. Translated, it gives CAWSLSPHEKLFF.

About this clone itself: This sample includes further DNA sequences coding for the same CDR3. The V and J genes are TRBV7-6 and TRBJ2-7, with D unresolved. Trimming left V 3 bases short and J 0 bases short, with 6 bases between. The CDR3 length is 13 residues. Per germline, CDR1 SGHVS and CDR2 FNYEAQ. For the CDR3, the DNA is TGTGCCAGCAGCTTGGCGGCCTCCTACGAGCAGTACTTC. Encoded protein: CASSLAASYEQYF. Filled out from reference TRBV7-6 and TRBJ2-7, the complete variable domain reads GAGVSQSPRYKVTKRGQDVALRCDPISGHVSLYWYRQALGQGPEFLTYFNYEAQQDKSGLPNDRFSAERPEGSISTLTIQRTEQRDSAMYRCASSLAASYEQYFGPGTRLTVT.

This clone was seen once. This rearrangement joins TRBV28 to TRBJ1-2; D may be TRBD1 (5 bases). This CDR3 has 13 amino acids. V lost 5 bases and J 7 bases, leaving 14 bases between the germline ends. Germline CDR1 MDHEN, CDR2 SYDVKM. The CDR3 region has the DNA TGTGCCAGCAGTACGTCCCCCGGGGGTGGCTACACCTTC. Translated, it gives CASSTSPGGGYTF.

The J gene is TRBJ1-1, the V gene TRBV5-1; D is unresolved. From germline, CDR1 is SGHRS and CDR2 YFSETQ. This CDR3 is built from 12 residues. Between the trimmed V and J ends, which lost 0 bases and 3 bases, there was a span of 3 bases. CDR3 region: CASSLDDTEAFF. The CDR3 nucleotides are TGCGCCAGCAGCTTGGACGACACTGAAGCTTTCTTT.

The chain has TRBV28 and TRBJ2-7; 13 bases agree with TRBD2. This CDR3 contains 16 residues. With 6 bases clipped from V and 5 bases from J, the junction kept 10 bases outside the gene matches. Per the germline V gene, CDR1 is MDHEN and CDR2 is SYDVKM. In DNA, the CDR3 is TGTGCCAGCAGCTACCTACTAGCGGGGGGGCGCAACGAGCAGTACTTC. Residues: CASSYLLAGGRNEQYF.

The chain couples TRBV29-1 to TRBJ2-6; 10 nucleotides match TRBD1. Germline loops: CDR1 SQVTM, CDR2 ANQGSEA. With 7 bases clipped from V and 2 bases from J, the junction kept 11 bases outside the gene matches. This CDR3 contains 17 residues. CDR3 in amino acids: CSAIPGQGNPGANVLTF. In DNA form, the CDR3 reads TGCAGCGCAATCCCGGGACAGGGGAATCCTGGGGCCAACGTCCTGACTTTC.

Only one count was recorded for this clone. V is TRBV4-3 and J is TRBJ1-1; TRBD1 agrees at 7 bases. The CDR3 length is 16 residues. With V trimmed by 0 bases and J by 4 bases, 8 bases remained unmatched. Germline values: CDR1 LGHNA, CDR2 YSLEER. The CDR3 protein is CASSQDWDSISTEAFF. The DNA for the CDR3 is TGCGCCAGCAGCCAAGATTGGGACAGCATCTCCACTGAAGCTTTCTTT.